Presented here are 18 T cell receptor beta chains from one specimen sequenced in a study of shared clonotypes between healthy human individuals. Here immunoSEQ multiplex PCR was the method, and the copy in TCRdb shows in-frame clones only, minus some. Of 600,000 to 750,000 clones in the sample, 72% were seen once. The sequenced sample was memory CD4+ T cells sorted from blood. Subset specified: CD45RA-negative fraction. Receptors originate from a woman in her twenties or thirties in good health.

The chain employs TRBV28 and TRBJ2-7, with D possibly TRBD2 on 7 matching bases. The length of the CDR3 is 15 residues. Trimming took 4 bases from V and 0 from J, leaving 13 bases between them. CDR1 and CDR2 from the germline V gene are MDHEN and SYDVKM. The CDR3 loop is CASSSSGEGSYEQYF. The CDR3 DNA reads TGTGCCAGCAGTTCATCAGGGGAGGGCTCCTACGAGCAGTACTTC.

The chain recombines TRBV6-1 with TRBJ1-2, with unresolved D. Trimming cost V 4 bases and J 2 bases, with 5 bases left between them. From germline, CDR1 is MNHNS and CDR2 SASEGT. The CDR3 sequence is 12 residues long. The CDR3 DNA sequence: TGTGCCAGCAGTGTACGGAACTATGGCTACACCTTC. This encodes CASSVRNYGYTF.

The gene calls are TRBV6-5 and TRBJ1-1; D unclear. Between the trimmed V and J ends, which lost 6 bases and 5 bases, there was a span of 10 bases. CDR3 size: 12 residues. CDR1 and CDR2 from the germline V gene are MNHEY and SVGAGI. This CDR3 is CASRASGTEAFF. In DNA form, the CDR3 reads TGTGCCAGCAGGGCCAGTGGGACTGAAGCTTTCTTT.

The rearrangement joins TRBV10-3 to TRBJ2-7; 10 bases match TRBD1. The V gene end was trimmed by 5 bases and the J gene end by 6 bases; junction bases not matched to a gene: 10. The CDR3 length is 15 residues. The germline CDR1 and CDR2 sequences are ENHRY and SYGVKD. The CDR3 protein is CAISSRDRGPREQYF. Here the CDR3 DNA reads TGTGCCATCAGTAGCCGGGACAGGGGCCCCCGCGAGCAGTACTTC.

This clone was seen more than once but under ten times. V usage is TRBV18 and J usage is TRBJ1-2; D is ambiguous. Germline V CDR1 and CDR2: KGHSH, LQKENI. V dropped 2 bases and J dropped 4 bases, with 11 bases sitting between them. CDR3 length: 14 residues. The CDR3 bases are TGTGCCAGCTCACCAGATCTGAGTCCCTATGGCTACACCTTC. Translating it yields CASSPDLSPYGYTF.

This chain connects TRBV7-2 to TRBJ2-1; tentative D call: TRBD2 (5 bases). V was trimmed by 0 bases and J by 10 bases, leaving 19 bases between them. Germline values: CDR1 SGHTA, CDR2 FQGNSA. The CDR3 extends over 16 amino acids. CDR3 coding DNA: TGTGCCAGCAGCTTAGCGATCGGACTGTCGGTACGCGAGCAGTTCTTC. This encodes CASSLAIGLSVREQFF.

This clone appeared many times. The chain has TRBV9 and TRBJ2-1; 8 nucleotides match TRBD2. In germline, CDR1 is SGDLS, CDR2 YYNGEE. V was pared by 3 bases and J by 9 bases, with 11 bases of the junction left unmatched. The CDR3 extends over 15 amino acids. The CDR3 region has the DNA TGTGCCAGCAGCGAAATGGGACTAGTAGGCGGTGAGCAGTTCTTC. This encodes CASSEMGLVGGEQFF.

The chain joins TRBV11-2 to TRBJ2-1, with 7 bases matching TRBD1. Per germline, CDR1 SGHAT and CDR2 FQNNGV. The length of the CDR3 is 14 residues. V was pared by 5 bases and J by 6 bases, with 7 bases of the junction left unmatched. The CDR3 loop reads CASSQRDSINEQFF. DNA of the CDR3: TGTGCCAGCAGCCAACGGGACAGTATCAATGAGCAGTTCTTC.

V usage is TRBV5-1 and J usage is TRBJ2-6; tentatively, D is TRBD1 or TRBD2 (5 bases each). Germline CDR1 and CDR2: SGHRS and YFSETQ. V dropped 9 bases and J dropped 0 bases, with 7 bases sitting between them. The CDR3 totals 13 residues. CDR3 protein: CATGASGANVLTF. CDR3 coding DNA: TGCGCCACCGGGGCCTCTGGGGCCAACGTCCTGACTTTC.

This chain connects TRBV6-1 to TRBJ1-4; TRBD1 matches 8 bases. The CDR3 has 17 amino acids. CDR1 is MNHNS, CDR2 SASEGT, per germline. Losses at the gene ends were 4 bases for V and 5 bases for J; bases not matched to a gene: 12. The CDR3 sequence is CASSGAFSTGVNEKLFF. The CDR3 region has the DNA TGTGCCAGCAGTGGAGCCTTCTCGACAGGGGTAAATGAAAAACTGTTTTTT.

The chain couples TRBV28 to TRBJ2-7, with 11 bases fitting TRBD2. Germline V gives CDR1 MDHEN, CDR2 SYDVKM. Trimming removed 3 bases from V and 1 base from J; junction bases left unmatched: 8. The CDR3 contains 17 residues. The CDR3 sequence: CASSFKLIAGGSYEQYF. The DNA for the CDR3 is TGTGCCAGCAGTTTCAAGTTGATAGCGGGAGGGTCCTACGAGCAGTACTTC. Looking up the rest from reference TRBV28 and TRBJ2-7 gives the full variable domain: DVKVTQSSRYLVKRTGEKVFLECVQDMDHENMFWYRQDPGLGLRLIYFSYDVKMKEKGDIPEGYSVSREKKERFSLILESASTNQTSMYLCASSFKLIAGGSYEQYFGPGTRLTVT.

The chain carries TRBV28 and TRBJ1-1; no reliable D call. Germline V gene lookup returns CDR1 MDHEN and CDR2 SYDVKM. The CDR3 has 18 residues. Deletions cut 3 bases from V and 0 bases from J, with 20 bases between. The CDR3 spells CASSFGRPIHLMNTEAFF. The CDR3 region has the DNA TGTGCCAGCAGTTTTGGCAGACCCATTCACCTAATGAACACTGAAGCTTTCTTT.

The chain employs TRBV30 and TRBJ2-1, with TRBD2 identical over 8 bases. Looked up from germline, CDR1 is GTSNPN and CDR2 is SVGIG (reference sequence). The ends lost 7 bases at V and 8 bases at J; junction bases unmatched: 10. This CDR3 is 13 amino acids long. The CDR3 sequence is CAFRRGGAHEQFF. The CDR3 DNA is TGTGCCTTCCGTCGGGGGGGCGCCCATGAGCAGTTCTTC. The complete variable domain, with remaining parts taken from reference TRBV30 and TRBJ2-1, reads SQTIHQWPATLVQPVGSPLSLECTVEGTSNPNLYWYRQAAGRGLQLLFYSVGIGQISSEVPQNLSASRPQDRQFILSSKKLLLSDSGFYLCAFRRGGAHEQFFGPGTRLTVL.

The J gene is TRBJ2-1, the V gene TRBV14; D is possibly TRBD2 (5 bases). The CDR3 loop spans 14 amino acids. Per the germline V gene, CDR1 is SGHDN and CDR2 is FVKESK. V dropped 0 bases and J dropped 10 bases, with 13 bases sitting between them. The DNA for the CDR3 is TGTGCCAGCAGCCAAGACTCCCATCGGGGAGAGCAGTTCTTC. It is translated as CASSQDSHRGEQFF.

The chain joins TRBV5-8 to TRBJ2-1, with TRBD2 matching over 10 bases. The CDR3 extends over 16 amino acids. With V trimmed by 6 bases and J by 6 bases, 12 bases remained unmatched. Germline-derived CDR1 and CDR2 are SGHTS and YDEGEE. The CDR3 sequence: CASNPRVGLARNEQFF. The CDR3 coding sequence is TGTGCCAGCAACCCTAGGGTGGGACTAGCGCGCAATGAGCAGTTCTTC.

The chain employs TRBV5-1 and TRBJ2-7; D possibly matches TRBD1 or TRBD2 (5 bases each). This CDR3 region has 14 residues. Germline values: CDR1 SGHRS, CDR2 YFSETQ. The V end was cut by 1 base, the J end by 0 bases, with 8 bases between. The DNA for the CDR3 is TGCGCCAGCAGCTTGACCGGGACCTCCTACGAGCAGTACTTC. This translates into CASSLTGTSYEQYF.

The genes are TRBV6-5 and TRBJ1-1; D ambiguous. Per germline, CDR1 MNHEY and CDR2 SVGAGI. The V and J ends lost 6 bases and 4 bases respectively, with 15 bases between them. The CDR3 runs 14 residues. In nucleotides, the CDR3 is TGTGCCAGCAGCCGGGCCGGGGTTGGCACTGAAGCTTTCTTT. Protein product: CASSRAGVGTEAFF.

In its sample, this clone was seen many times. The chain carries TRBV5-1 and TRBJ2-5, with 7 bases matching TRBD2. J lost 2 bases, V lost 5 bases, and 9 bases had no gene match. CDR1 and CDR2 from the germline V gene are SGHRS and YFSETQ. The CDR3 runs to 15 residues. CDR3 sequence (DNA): TGCGCCAGCAGACCGGGGGGTCCGCGTCAAGAGACCCAGTACTTC. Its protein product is CASRPGGPRQETQYF.